The 26 T cell receptor beta chains reported below all come from one sample, sequenced in a study of Ad26.COV2.S vaccination and SARS-CoV-2 variants. Generated by immunoSEQ multiplex PCR, the TCRdb table keeps only in-frame clones and is missing some. The table has about 350,000 clones, roughly nine tenths seen once. Treatment given: 15 to 20 received Ad26.COV2.S at low or high dose, single or two shots; about five received placebo; per-sample allocation not given. Sampling took place 63 days after the first vaccine or placebo injection. The sequenced sample was peripheral blood, obtained in a trial of Ad26.COV2.S vaccine versus placebo. These receptors were obtained from a person between 18 and 65 years old who received the Ad26.COV2.S COVID-19 vaccine or a placebo.

The chain employs TRBV11-2 and TRBJ1-4; D perhaps matches TRBD1 (5 bases). The V end lost 7 bases, the J end lost 3 bases, and 12 bases lay between the germline ends. This CDR3 is built from 14 residues. Germline-derived CDR1 and CDR2 are SGHAT and FQNNGV. CDR3 nucleotides: TGTGCCAGCACCCTTCCAGGGTCTAATGAAAAACTGTTTTTT. Protein: CASTLPGSNEKLFF.

The CDR3 DNA sequence: TGTGCCAGCAGCCAGAGCGGGGTACGCACAGATACGCAGTATTTT. Translated: CASSQSGVRTDTQYF. The chain employs TRBV11-2 and TRBJ2-3; 7 nucleotides line up with TRBD2. CDR1 and CDR2 from the germline V gene are SGHAT and FQNNGV. The CDR3 sequence is 15 residues long. The V segment lost 5 bases and the J segment 1 base; nucleotides outside the gene matches: 6.

The chain recombines TRBV5-6 with TRBJ2-2, with D perhaps TRBD1 (6 bases). The ends were cut back, 1 base at V and 1 base at J, with 8 bases in the middle. The CDR3 has 15 amino acids. Germline CDR1 reads SGHDT; CDR2 reads YYEEEE. The CDR3 bases are TGTGCCAGCAGCTTGCAGGACAGGAACACCGGGGAGCTGTTTTTT. This translates into CASSLQDRNTGELFF.

This clone was seen once. CDR3 sequence reads: CASSLFSGGNQPQHF. In DNA form, the CDR3 reads TGCGCCAGCAGCTTGTTTTCGGGAGGCAATCAGCCCCAGCATTTT. The chain combines TRBV5-1 with TRBJ1-5, with D unresolved. Trimming left V 1 base short and J 2 bases short, with 10 bases between. The CDR3 covers 15 residues. Germline V gene lookup returns CDR1 SGHRS and CDR2 YFSETQ.

The rearrangement uses TRBV5-4 and TRBJ2-5; a weak D match, TRBD1 (5 bases). Germline CDR1 is SGHNT and CDR2 is YYREEE (reference sequence). The CDR3 has 14 residues. Deletions cut 2 bases from V and 3 bases from J, with 11 bases between. CDR3 sequence reads: CASSFPGREETQYF. In DNA, the CDR3 is TGTGCCAGCAGCTTCCCAGGCAGGGAAGAGACCCAGTACTTC.

The rearrangement joins TRBV19 to TRBJ1-5, with D possibly being TRBD1 (5 bases). This CDR3 contains 15 residues. V was shortened by 3 bases and J by 7 bases, with 16 bases between the two germline ends. From germline, CDR1 is LNHDA and CDR2 SQIVND (reference sequence). The CDR3 sequence: CASSMGRVGEQPQHF. The CDR3 DNA follows: TGTGCCAGTAGTATGGGCAGGGTCGGGGAACAGCCCCAGCATTTT.

The rearrangement joins TRBV24-1 to TRBJ2-7, with a possible D match to TRBD2 (5 bases). The CDR3 loop spans 19 amino acids. V was pared by 1 base and J by 2 bases, with 23 bases between. Germline lookup yields CDR1 KGHDR and CDR2 SFDVKD. The CDR3 nucleotides are TGTGCCACCAGTGATTTTCGTTCGTGGGCCCCTGGAGGAACCTACGAGCAGTACTTC. It translates to CATSDFRSWAPGGTYEQYF.

The chain combines TRBV30 with TRBJ1-1; D remains unclear. The V gene's germline CDR1 is GTSNPN and CDR2 SVGIG (reference sequence). V lost 3 bases to trimming and J lost 3 bases, with 8 bases between them. This CDR3 has 12 residues. This CDR3 reads CAWSSEDTEAFF. The CDR3 DNA reads as TGTGCCTGGAGCTCGGAAGACACTGAAGCTTTCTTT.

The V and J genes are TRBV19 and TRBJ1-2, with TRBD1 as a possible D gene (6 bases). Looked up from germline, CDR1 is LNHDA and CDR2 is SQIVND (reference sequence). The CDR3 extends over 13 amino acids. V lost 2 bases and J 2 bases, leaving 6 bases between the germline ends. CDR3 sequence reads: CASSIQGNYGYTF. CDR3 DNA sequence: TGTGCCAGTAGTATACAGGGGAACTATGGCTACACCTTC.

The CDR3 protein is CASSPVVTYEQYF. CDR3 DNA sequence: TGTGCCAGCAGCCCAGTAGTCACCTACGAGCAGTACTTC. V usage is TRBV28 and J usage is TRBJ2-7, with D unclear. Germline V CDR1 and CDR2: MDHEN, SYDVKM. The germline V and J ends were trimmed by 6 bases and 2 bases, with 11 bases remaining between them. The CDR3 loop spans 13 amino acids. Together with reference TRBV28 and TRBJ2-7, the CDR3 gives the full variable domain: DVKVTQSSRYLVKRTGEKVFLECVQDMDHENMFWYRQDPGLGLRLIYFSYDVKMKEKGDIPEGYSVSREKKERFSLILESASTNQTSMYLCASSPVVTYEQYFGPGTRLTVT.

The chain uses TRBV6-2 or TRBV6-3 and TRBJ1-5; no clear D gene. V was cut by 2 bases and J by 9 bases, with 14 bases left in between. This CDR3 region has 14 residues. Looked up from germline, CDR1 is MNHEY and CDR2 is SVGEGT. The CDR3 DNA reads as TGTGCCAGCAGTTACGACGGAGAACAACGGCCCCAGCATTTT. Translated: CASSYDGEQRPQHF.

Comment on this clone: Other DNA sequences in the same sample also yield this CDR3. This sequence joins TRBV6-1 and TRBJ1-6; D not resolved. Germline assignment: CDR1 MNHNS and CDR2 SASEGT. The CDR3 length is 15 residues. Trimming removed 1 base from V and 3 bases from J, with 7 bases in between. The CDR3 here is CASSEEAVYNSPLHF. CDR3 DNA: TGTGCCAGCAGTGAAGAGGCGGTCTATAATTCACCCCTCCACTTT.

The chain recombines TRBV28 with TRBJ1-5; 9 nucleotides align to TRBD1. The ends lost 8 bases at V and 1 base at J; junction bases unmatched: 12. Per germline, CDR1 MDHEN and CDR2 SYDVKM. The CDR3 sequence is 17 residues long. The CDR3: CASSDPGTGRSNQPQHF. Written as DNA, the CDR3 is TGTGCCAGCTCCGATCCCGGGACAGGGCGAAGCAATCAGCCCCAGCATTTT.

This chain connects TRBV11-2 to TRBJ2-7; D gene ambiguous. The V gene's germline CDR1 is SGHAT and CDR2 FQNNGV. Trimming cost V 5 bases and J 3 bases, with 8 bases left between them. This CDR3 contains 12 residues. CDR3 amino acids: CASSMDDYEQYF. The DNA of the CDR3 is TGTGCCAGCAGCATGGACGACTACGAGCAGTACTTC.

The chain recombines TRBV11-1 with TRBJ2-5; 8 bases are shared with TRBD1. With V trimmed by 5 bases and J by 6 bases, 5 bases remained unmatched. Germline lookup yields CDR1 SGHAT and CDR2 FQDESV (reference sequence). The CDR3 consists of 13 residues. DNA of the CDR3: TGTGCCAGCAGCCCGGACAGGGAACAGACCCAGTACTTC. It codes for CASSPDREQTQYF. The full variable domain, rest sourced from reference TRBV11-1 and TRBJ2-5, is EAEVAQSPRYKITEKSQAVAFWCDPISGHATLYWYRQILGQGPELLVQFQDESVVDDSQLPKDRFSAERLKGVDSTLKIQPAELGDSAMYLCASSPDREQTQYFGPGTRLLVL.

The J gene is TRBJ2-2, the V gene TRBV15; D possibly uses TRBD1 or TRBD2 (6 bases each). CDR1 is LNHNV, CDR2 YYDKDF, per germline (reference sequence). The V gene lost 7 bases and the J gene lost 5 bases, with 14 bases spanning the gap. The CDR3 is made up of 14 amino acids. CDR3 bases: TGTGCCACCAACACCGGGGGCAGGACCGGGGAGCTGTTTTTT. Translated, it gives CATNTGGRTGELFF.

The rearrangement joins TRBV15 to TRBJ2-7; the D call may be TRBD1 or TRBD2 (5 bases each). The germline CDR1 and CDR2 sequences are LNHNV and YYDKDF (reference sequence). The germline V and J ends were trimmed by 1 base and 3 bases, with 10 bases remaining between them. The CDR3 has 14 amino acids. CDR3 loop: CATSRAQGVYEQYF. The CDR3 coding sequence is TGTGCCACCAGCAGAGCCCAGGGAGTCTACGAGCAGTACTTC.

The CDR3 DNA sequence: TGTGCCAGCAGCTTGGGGACAGTTAGCTCTGGAAACACCATATATTTT. It yields the protein CASSLGTVSSGNTIYF. The V gene is TRBV7-2, the J gene TRBJ1-3, with TRBD1 matching 7 bases. Germline V gene sequence: CDR1 SGHTA, CDR2 FQGNSA. The V and J ends lost 3 bases and 0 bases, in that order; junction bases with no gene match: 5. This CDR3 is built from 16 residues. The full variable domain, its missing parts supplied by reference TRBV7-2 and TRBJ1-3, is GAGVSQSPSNKVTEKGKDVELRCDPISGHTALYWYRQSLGQGLEFLIYFQGNSAPDKSGLPSDRFSAERTGGSVSTLTIQRTQQEDSAVYLCASSLGTVSSGNTIYFGEGSWLTVV.

J is TRBJ2-7 and V is TRBV7-9, with TRBD2 matching 9 bases. The CDR3 is made up of 15 amino acids. Germline V gene lookup returns CDR1 SEHNR and CDR2 FQNEAQ (reference sequence). V lost 5 bases and J lost 2; bases outside the gene matches: 7. In nucleotides, the CDR3 is TGTGCCAGCAGCACTACTAGCGGGCAACCCTACGAGCAGTACTTC. Translated, it gives CASSTTSGQPYEQYF.

This chain connects TRBV24-1 to TRBJ2-2; D is ambiguous. Per germline, CDR1 KGHDR and CDR2 SFDVKD. With 3 bases removed from V and 3 bases from J, the gap between germline ends came to 4 bases. The CDR3 is made up of 13 amino acids. The chain's CDR3 is CATSDQYTGELFF. The CDR3 region has the DNA TGTGCCACCAGTGATCAGTACACCGGGGAGCTGTTTTTT.

The V gene is TRBV10-3, the J gene TRBJ2-1, with TRBD2 matching over 7 bases. The CDR3 runs 17 residues. V lost 6 bases and J lost 5; bases outside the gene matches: 16. Germline V gene data show CDR1 as ENHRY and CDR2 as SYGVKD. The CDR3 DNA reads TGTGCCATCAGGGAGAGTGTCGGCGGGAGTCAGCACAATGAGCAGTTCTTC. It encodes CAIRESVGGSQHNEQFF.

Written as DNA, the CDR3 is TGTGCCAGCTCACCCCAGGCTAACACTGAAGCTTTCTTT. This gives the protein CASSPQANTEAFF. The chain uses TRBV18 and TRBJ1-1; unclear D gene. The germline V and J ends were trimmed by 3 bases and 2 bases, with 7 bases remaining between them. Germline V CDR1 and CDR2: KGHSH, LQKENI. The CDR3 length is 13 residues. Full variable domain (remainder filled in from reference TRBV18 and TRBJ1-1): NAGVMQNPRHLVRRRGQEARLRCSPMKGHSHVYWYRQLPEEGLKFMVYLQKENIIDESGMPKERFSAEFPKEGPSILRIQQVVRGDSAAYFCASSPQANTEAFFGQGTRLTVV.

The V gene is TRBV7-2, the J gene TRBJ1-4; 10 bases align to TRBD1. V trimming: 6 bases; J trimming: 7 bases; junction bases outside the gene matches: 8. CDR1 is SGHTA, CDR2 FQGNSA, per germline. This CDR3 is built from 15 residues. In DNA form, the CDR3 reads TGTGCCAGCAGTGAGACAGGGGGCTTTCTTGAAAAACTGTTTTTT. Amino acid sequence: CASSETGGFLEKLFF.

This sequence joins TRBV4-3 and TRBJ2-3; 11 bases agree with TRBD2. J was trimmed by 4 bases and V by 1 base; bases with no gene match: 4. This CDR3 comprises 16 residues. CDR1 and CDR2 (germline): LGHNA, YSLEER. CDR3 amino acids: CASSQVLAGGPDTQYF. DNA for the CDR3: TGCGCCAGCAGCCAAGTTTTAGCGGGGGGGCCAGATACGCAGTATTTT.

V usage is TRBV5-4 and J usage is TRBJ2-1; 11 nucleotides align to TRBD2. Germline V gene sequence: CDR1 SGHNT, CDR2 YYREEE (reference sequence). J lost 4 bases, V lost 9 bases, and 3 bases had no gene match. There are 13 residues in the CDR3. Written as DNA, the CDR3 is TGTGCCACAGGGACTAGCGGATACAATGAGCAGTTCTTC. Translated: CATGTSGYNEQFF. Looking up the rest from reference TRBV5-4 and TRBJ2-1 gives the full variable domain: ETGVTQSPTHLIKTRGQQVTLRCSSQSGHNTVSWYQQALGQGPQFIFQYYREEENGRGNFPPRFSGLQFPNYSSELNVNALELDDSALYLCATGTSGYNEQFFGPGTRLTVL.

The chain recombines TRBV5-1 with TRBJ2-3; 7 bases align to TRBD2. CDR1 SGHRS and CDR2 YFSETQ come from the germline V gene. V dropped 3 bases and J dropped 0; count of bases not matched to a gene: 7. There are 16 residues in the CDR3. The CDR3 nucleotides read TGCGCCAGCAGCTCCCGCCCTAGCGGTAGCACAGATACGCAGTATTTT. This encodes CASSSRPSGSTDTQYF.